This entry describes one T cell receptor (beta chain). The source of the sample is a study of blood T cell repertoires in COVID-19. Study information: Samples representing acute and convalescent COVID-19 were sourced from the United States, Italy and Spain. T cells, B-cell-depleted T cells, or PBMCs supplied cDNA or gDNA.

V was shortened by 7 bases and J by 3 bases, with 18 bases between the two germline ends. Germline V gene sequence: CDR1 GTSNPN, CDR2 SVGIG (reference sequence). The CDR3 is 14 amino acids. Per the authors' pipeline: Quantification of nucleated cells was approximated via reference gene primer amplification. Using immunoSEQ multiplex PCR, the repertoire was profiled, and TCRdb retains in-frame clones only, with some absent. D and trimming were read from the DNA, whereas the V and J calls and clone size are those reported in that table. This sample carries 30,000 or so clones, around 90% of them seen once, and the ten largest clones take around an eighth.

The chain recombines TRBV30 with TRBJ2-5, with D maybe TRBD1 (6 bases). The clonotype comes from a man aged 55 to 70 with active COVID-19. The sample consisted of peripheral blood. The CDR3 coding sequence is TGTGCCTCGGACCGCCCGGGACAAGAAGAGACCCAGTACTTC. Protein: CASDRPGQEETQYF.